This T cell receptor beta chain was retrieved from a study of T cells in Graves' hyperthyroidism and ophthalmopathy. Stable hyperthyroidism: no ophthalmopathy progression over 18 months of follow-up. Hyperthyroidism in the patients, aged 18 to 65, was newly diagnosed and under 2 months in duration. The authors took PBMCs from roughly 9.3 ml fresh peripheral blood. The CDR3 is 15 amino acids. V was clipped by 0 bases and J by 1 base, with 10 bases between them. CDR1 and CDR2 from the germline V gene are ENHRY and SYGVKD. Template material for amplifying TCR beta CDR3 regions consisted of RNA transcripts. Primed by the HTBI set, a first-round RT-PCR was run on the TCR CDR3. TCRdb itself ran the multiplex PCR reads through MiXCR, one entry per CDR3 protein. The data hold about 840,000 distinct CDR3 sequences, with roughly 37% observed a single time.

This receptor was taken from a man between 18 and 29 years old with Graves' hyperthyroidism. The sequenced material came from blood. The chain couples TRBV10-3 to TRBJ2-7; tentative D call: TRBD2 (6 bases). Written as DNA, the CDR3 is TGTGCCATCAGTGAGTCCGGGAGTCGGTCCTACGAGCAGTACTTC. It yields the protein CAISESGSRSYEQYF.